This T cell receptor beta chain was observed in a study of OX40 agonist ivuxolimab in advanced cancers. This table comes from immunoSEQ multiplex PCR, and its TCRdb copy is limited to in-frame clones, with some not included. The table records 60,000 to 75,000 clones, more than 70% of them present only once. V dropped 3 bases and J dropped 4 bases, with 17 bases sitting between them. Per the germline V gene, CDR1 is KGHSH and CDR2 is LQKENI. The CDR3 runs 16 residues. The sample here was CD4+ or CD8+ T cells sorted from blood, taken in a trial of the OX40 agonist ivuxolimab. V gene TRBV18 combines with J gene TRBJ2-3; possibly TRBD2 for D (6 bases). The clonotype originates from an adult with an advanced solid tumor such as melanoma, head and neck, liver or kidney cancer. The CDR3 sequence: CASSPVVGSSPDTQYF. CDR3 nucleotides: TGTGCCAGCTCACCCGTCGTCGGGAGCTCGCCAGATACGCAGTATTTT.